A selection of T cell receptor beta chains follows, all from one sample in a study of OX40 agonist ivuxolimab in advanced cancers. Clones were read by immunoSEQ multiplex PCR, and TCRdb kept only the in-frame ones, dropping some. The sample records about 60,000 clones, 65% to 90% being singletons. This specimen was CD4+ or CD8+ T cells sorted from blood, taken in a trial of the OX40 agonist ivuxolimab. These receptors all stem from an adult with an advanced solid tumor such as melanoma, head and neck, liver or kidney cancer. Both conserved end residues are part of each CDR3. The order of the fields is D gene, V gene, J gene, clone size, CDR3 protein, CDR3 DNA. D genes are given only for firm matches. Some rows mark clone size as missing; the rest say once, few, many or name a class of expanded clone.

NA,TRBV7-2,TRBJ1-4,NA,CASSLDRGTNEKLFF,TGTGCCAGCAGCTTGGACCGGGGGACTAATGAAAAACTGTTTTTT
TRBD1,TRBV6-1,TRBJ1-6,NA,CASSALTKQGQSPLHF,TGTGCCAGCAGTGCCTTAACTAAACAGGGGCAATCACCCCTCCACTTT
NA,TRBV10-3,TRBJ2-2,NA,CAIRDGTRNTGELFF,TGTGCCATCAGGGACGGGACACGGAACACCGGGGAGCTGTTTTTT
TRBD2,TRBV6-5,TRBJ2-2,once,CASTPAGVNTGELFF,TGTGCCAGCACCCCAGCGGGGGTAAACACCGGGGAGCTGTTTTTT
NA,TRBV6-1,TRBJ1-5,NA,CASSEAGGKNQPQHF,TGTGCCAGCAGTGAAGCAGGGGGAAAAAATCAGCCCCAGCATTTT
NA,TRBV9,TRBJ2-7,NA,CASSARASTEQYF,TGTGCCAGCAGCGCGAGGGCCAGCACCGAGCAGTACTTC
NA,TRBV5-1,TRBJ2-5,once,CASSGQPEVQETQYF,TGCGCCAGCAGCGGTCAACCTGAAGTCCAAGAGACCCAGTACTTC
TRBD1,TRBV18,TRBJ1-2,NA,CASSPGTGGDYGYTF,TGTGCCAGCTCACCCGGGACAGGGGGGGACTATGGCTACACCTTC
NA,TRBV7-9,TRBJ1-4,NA,CASSSGQWRLFF,TGTGCCAGCAGTTCTGGACAGTGGAGGCTGTTTTTT
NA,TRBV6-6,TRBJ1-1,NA,CASIPSTGARNTEAFF,TGTGCCAGCATTCCTAGTACGGGGGCTAGAAACACTGAAGCTTTCTTT
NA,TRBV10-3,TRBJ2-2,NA,CAISESGNTGELFF,TGTGCCATCAGTGAGTCAGGGAACACCGGGGAGCTGTTTTTT
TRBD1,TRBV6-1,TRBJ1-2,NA,CASSNYRGGYTF,TGTGCCAGCTCGAACTACAGGGGAGGCTACACCTTC
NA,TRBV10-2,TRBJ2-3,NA,CASRPGGTDTQYF,TGCGCCAGCAGGCCCGGGGGCACAGATACGCAGTATTTT
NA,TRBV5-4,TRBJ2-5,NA,CASTRMGETQYF,TGTGCCAGCACCCGAATGGGGGAGACCCAGTACTTC
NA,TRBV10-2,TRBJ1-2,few,CASSEVPQGGGYTF,TGCGCCAGCAGTGAGGTCCCACAGGGCGGTGGCTACACCTTC
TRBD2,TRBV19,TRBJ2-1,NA,CASSESGRASNEQFF,TGTGCCAGTAGTGAAAGCGGGAGGGCCAGTAATGAGCAGTTCTTC
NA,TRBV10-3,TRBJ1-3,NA,CAIRPEGAGNTIYF,TGTGCCATCAGGCCCGAGGGGGCTGGAAACACCATATATTTT
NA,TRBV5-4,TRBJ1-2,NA,CASHIKGAGYTF,TGTGCCAGCCACATAAAAGGGGCTGGCTACACCTTC
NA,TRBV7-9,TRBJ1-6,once,CASRTTRGRANSPLHF,TGTGCCAGCAGAACAACCCGGGGCAGGGCTAATTCACCCCTCCACTTT
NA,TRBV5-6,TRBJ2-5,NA,CASSFRQPPYQETQYF,TGTGCCAGCAGCTTCCGACAGCCCCCGTACCAAGAGACCCAGTACTTC
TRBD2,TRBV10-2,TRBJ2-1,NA,CASRLAGGPNEQFF,TGCGCCAGCCGCCTGGCGGGGGGCCCCAATGAGCAGTTCTTC
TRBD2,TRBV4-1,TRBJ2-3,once,CASSQVYSGGATDTQYF,TGCGCCAGCAGCCAAGTGTACAGCGGGGGGGCTACAGATACGCAGTATTTT
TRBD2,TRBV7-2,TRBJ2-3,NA,CASSPVRGGRAGDTQYF,TGTGCCAGCAGCCCAGTTAGGGGCGGGAGGGCGGGTGATACGCAGTATTTT
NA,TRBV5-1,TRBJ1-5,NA,CASSADGPNQPQHF,TGCGCCAGCAGCGCGGACGGACCCAATCAGCCCCAGCATTTT
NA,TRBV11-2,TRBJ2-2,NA,CASSSTGFSTGELFF,TGTGCCAGCAGTTCCACAGGGTTCTCCACCGGGGAGCTGTTTTTT
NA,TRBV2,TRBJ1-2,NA,CASSAGIYGYTF,TGTGCCAGCAGTGCAGGGATCTATGGCTACACCTTC
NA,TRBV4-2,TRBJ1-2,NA,CASSQETDRGYGYTF,TGTGCCAGCAGCCAAGAAACGGACAGAGGCTATGGCTACACCTTC
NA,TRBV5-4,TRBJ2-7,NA,CASSLANPGTPGEQYF,TGTGCCAGCAGCCTTGCTAACCCCGGGACTCCTGGCGAGCAGTACTTC
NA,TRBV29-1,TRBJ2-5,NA,CSVGWGETQYF,TGCAGCGTTGGATGGGGAGAGACCCAGTACTTC
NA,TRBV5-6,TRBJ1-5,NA,CASTLSVGNQPQHF,TGTGCCAGCACCTTGTCGGTGGGCAATCAGCCCCAGCATTTT
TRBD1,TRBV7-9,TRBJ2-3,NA,CASSYPVFGQGSTDTQYF,TGTGCCAGCAGCTACCCTGTATTCGGACAGGGGAGCACAGATACGCAGTATTTT
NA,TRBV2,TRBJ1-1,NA,CASSERRQPNTEAFF,TGTGCCAGCAGTGAAAGGAGACAGCCGAACACTGAAGCTTTCTTT
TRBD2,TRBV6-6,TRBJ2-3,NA,CASSGGANTDTQYF,TGTGCCAGCTCGGGGGGGGCTAACACAGATACGCAGTATTTT
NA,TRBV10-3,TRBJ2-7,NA,CAISESTVDYEQYF,TGTGCCATCAGTGAGTCGACAGTCGACTACGAGCAGTACTTC